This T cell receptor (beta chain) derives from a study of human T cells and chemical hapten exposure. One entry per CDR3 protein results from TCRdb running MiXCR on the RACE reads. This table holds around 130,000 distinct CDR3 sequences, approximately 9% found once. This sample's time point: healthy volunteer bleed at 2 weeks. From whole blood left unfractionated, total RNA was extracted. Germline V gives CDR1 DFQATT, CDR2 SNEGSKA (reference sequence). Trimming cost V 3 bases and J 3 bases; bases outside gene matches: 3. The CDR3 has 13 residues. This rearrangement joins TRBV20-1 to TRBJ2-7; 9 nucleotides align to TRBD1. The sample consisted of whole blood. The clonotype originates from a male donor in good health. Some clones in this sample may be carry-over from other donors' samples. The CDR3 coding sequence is TGCAGTGCTAGCCGGGACAGGGTCTACGAGCAGTACTTC. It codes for CSASRDRVYEQYF.